The 32 T cell receptor beta chains below were found in one sample sequenced in a study of OX40 agonist ivuxolimab in advanced cancers. The library was obtained by the immunoSEQ multiplex PCR assay. Sourced from immuneACCESS, this table was stored by TCRdb with only in-frame sequences that have V and J called. A share of the clones is absent; for the studies checked, an unresolved V gene accounts for under half, and the remainder has no known explanation. This sample is represented by about 68,000 clones; approximately 90% of them were singletons. 0.85% to 1.2% of the sample comes from the top ten. This specimen consisted of CD4+ or CD8+ T cells sorted from blood, obtained in a trial of the OX40 agonist ivuxolimab. The receptors were gathered from an adult with an advanced solid tumor such as melanoma, head and neck, liver or kidney cancer.

The chain combines TRBV6-1 with TRBJ1-3; a weak D match, TRBD1 (6 bases). The CDR3 sequence is 14 residues long. V lost 8 bases, J lost 2 bases, and 13 bases lay in between. Germline V gives CDR1 MNHNS, CDR2 SASEGT. The CDR3 DNA follows: TGTGCCAGCGGGGCAGGGGTAGCTGGAAACACCATATATTTT. It encodes CASGAGVAGNTIYF.

The chain is built from TRBV6-5 and TRBJ1-2; 11 bases align to TRBD1. Germline CDR1 reads MNHEY; CDR2 reads SVGAGI. The CDR3 extends over 14 amino acids. V gave up 6 bases and J gave up 8 bases; unmatched junction bases: 8. This chain's CDR3 is CASRVGQGGRGYTF. In DNA, the CDR3 is TGTGCCAGCAGGGTGGGACAGGGGGGACGGGGCTACACCTTC.

This sequence joins TRBV29-1 and TRBJ2-7, with TRBD1 matching over 11 bases. CDR1 and CDR2 (germline): SQVTM, ANQGSEA. The CDR3 length is 17 residues. V lost 1 base to trimming and J lost 6 bases; unmatched junction nucleotides: 14. CDR3 in amino acids: CSVEGAIPGQGEVEQYF. CDR3 DNA sequence: TGCAGCGTTGAAGGGGCGATACCGGGACAGGGGGAGGTCGAGCAGTACTTC.

In its sample, this clone was seen a few times. The chain recombines TRBV27 with TRBJ2-7; 16 bases are shared with TRBD2. Germline trimming cut 2 bases from V and 2 bases from J; bases unmatched to any gene: 12. Per germline, CDR1 MNHEY and CDR2 SMNVEV (reference sequence). This CDR3 region has 20 residues. In DNA, the CDR3 is TGTGCCAGCAGTTTAGGGCCAACGGGACTAGCGGGAGGGAAAACCTACGAGCAGTACTTC. Translating gives CASSLGPTGLAGGKTYEQYF.

The CDR3 bases are TGCAGCGTTGACTTGGGAGGGTGGCAAGAGACCCAGTACTTC. Protein sequence: CSVDLGGWQETQYF. The V call is TRBV29-1, the J call TRBJ2-5; the match to TRBD2 covers 7 bases. After removal of 3 bases from V and 2 bases from J, the junction contained 6 bases not matched to a gene. This CDR3 comprises 14 residues. The germline gives CDR1 SQVTM, CDR2 ANQGSEA.

This clone occurred a few times. This chain's CDR3 is CASSDQTGSETQYF. For the CDR3, the DNA is TGTGCCAGCAGTGATCAGACTGGCTCCGAGACCCAGTACTTC. The chain carries TRBV2 and TRBJ2-5; D unresolved. The CDR3 spans 14 residues. Trimming cost V 3 bases and J 5 bases, with 13 bases left between them. The germline CDR1 and CDR2 sequences are SNHLY and FYNNEI. Full variable domain (missing parts from reference TRBV2 and TRBJ2-5): EPEVTQTPSHQVTQMGQEVILRCVPISNHLYFYWYRQILGQKVEFLVSFYNNEISEKSEIFDDQFSVERPDGSNFTLKIRSTKLEDSAMYFCASSDQTGSETQYFGPGTRLLVL.

The chain combines TRBV30 with TRBJ2-5; 9 bases match TRBD1. Germline assignment: CDR1 GTSNPN and CDR2 SVGIG (reference sequence). This CDR3 has 14 amino acids. V was pared by 6 bases and J by 4 bases, with 9 bases of the junction left unmatched. DNA for the CDR3: TGTGCCTGTCAACCGGGACAGGGTCTAGAGACCCAGTACTTC. Amino acid sequence: CACQPGQGLETQYF.

The chain employs TRBV19 and TRBJ1-1, with D unresolved. The CDR3 spans 15 residues. The V gene lost 0 bases and the J gene lost 0 bases, with 8 bases spanning the gap. Looked up from germline, CDR1 is LNHDA and CDR2 is SQIVND (reference sequence). CDR3 in DNA: TGTGCCAGTAGTATAGAGGGGTGGATGAACACTGAAGCTTTCTTT. Protein product: CASSIEGWMNTEAFF.

The gene calls are TRBV6-6 and TRBJ2-7, with 8 bases aligning to TRBD1. V dropped 0 bases and J dropped 3; count of bases not matched to a gene: 1. Germline loops: CDR1 MNHNY, CDR2 SVGAGI (reference sequence). The CDR3 totals 14 residues. The CDR3 bases are TGTGCCAGCAGTTACTCGGACAGGGACTACGAGCAGTACTTC. Translating gives CASSYSDRDYEQYF.

This clone was picked up a small number of times. The chain recombines TRBV6-1 with TRBJ1-3, with TRBD1 identical over 10 bases. The V gene end was trimmed by 8 bases and the J gene end by 3 bases; junction bases not matched to a gene: 7. Germline values: CDR1 MNHNS, CDR2 SASEGT. The CDR3 runs to 15 residues. The DNA of the CDR3 is TGTGCCAGCCGGGAAGGGACAGGGGATGGAAACACCATATATTTT. Translation: CASREGTGDGNTIYF.

The V call is TRBV19, the J call TRBJ1-3, with D perhaps TRBD1 (5 bases). Per the germline V gene, CDR1 is LNHDA and CDR2 is SQIVND (reference sequence). Trimming took off 3 bases at V and 0 bases at J, with 12 bases between the two ends. This CDR3 is built from 16 residues. CDR3 loop: CASSMYVGDSGNTIYF. DNA for the CDR3: TGTGCCAGTAGTATGTATGTGGGGGACTCTGGAAACACCATATATTTT.

The chain carries TRBV7-9 and TRBJ2-7; D uncertain. Per the germline V gene, CDR1 is SEHNR and CDR2 is FQNEAQ (reference sequence). The CDR3 spans 15 residues. Trimming took 1 base from V and 3 from J, leaving 13 bases between them. This chain's CDR3 is CASSLGGPTLYEQYF. The CDR3 region has the DNA TGTGCCAGCAGCTTAGGAGGCCCCACACTCTACGAGCAGTACTTC.

This chain's CDR3 is CAISESGDRASTAFF. The CDR3 DNA is TGTGCCATCAGTGAGTCGGGGGACAGGGCGTCTACAGCTTTCTTT. The chain employs TRBV10-3 and TRBJ1-1; 9 positions agree with TRBD1. The germline CDR1 and CDR2 sequences are ENHRY and SYGVKD. V was clipped by 0 bases and J by 10 bases; unmatched bases: 9. There are 15 residues in the CDR3.

Only one count was recorded for this clone. J is TRBJ2-3 and V is TRBV5-6; D remains unclear. The CDR3 is 13 amino acids. Germline V CDR1 and CDR2: SGHDT, YYEEEE. Trimming stripped 1 base from V and 1 base from J, with 4 bases between. DNA for the CDR3: TGTGCCAGCAGCTTGACTGGCACAGATACGCAGTATTTT. Protein: CASSLTGTDTQYF.

The chain is built from TRBV18 and TRBJ2-3; D assignment may be TRBD1 or TRBD2 (6 bases each). The CDR3 contains 17 residues. Germline assignment: CDR1 KGHSH and CDR2 LQKENI. The ends were cut back, 3 bases at V and 4 bases at J, with 20 bases in the middle. The CDR3 protein is CASSPPVGGLRPDTQYF. The CDR3 DNA is TGTGCCAGCTCACCCCCAGTTGGGGGGCTCCGTCCAGATACGCAGTATTTT.

CDR3 region: CASSVVGGSEQYF. The CDR3 coding sequence is TGTGCCAGCAGCGTAGTAGGGGGTAGCGAGCAGTACTTC. This chain joins TRBV9 and TRBJ2-7; D possibly corresponds to TRBD1 (6 bases). V was shortened by 0 bases and J by 6 bases, with 10 bases between the two germline ends. Germline CDR1 reads SGDLS; CDR2 reads YYNGEE. This CDR3 is 13 amino acids long.

J is TRBJ2-5 and V is TRBV15; D might be TRBD1 or TRBD2, each matching 5 bases. Trimming took off 4 bases at V and 5 bases at J, with 14 bases between the two ends. Germline values: CDR1 LNHNV, CDR2 YYDKDF (reference sequence). CDR3 length: 14 residues. CDR3 region: CATSILGGMETQYF. DNA for the CDR3: TGTGCCACCAGCATACTTGGGGGAATGGAGACCCAGTACTTC.

The chain employs TRBV19 and TRBJ2-1; D possibly matches TRBD1 or TRBD2 (5 bases each). There are 16 residues in the CDR3. The germline gives CDR1 LNHDA, CDR2 SQIVND (reference sequence). The V and J ends lost 5 bases and 8 bases respectively, with 22 bases between them. The CDR3 region is CASSYRTGPLSHEQFF. As DNA, the CDR3 is TGTGCCAGTAGTTACCGGACGGGACCATTATCACATGAGCAGTTCTTC. Together with reference TRBV19 and TRBJ2-1, the CDR3 gives the full variable domain: DGGITQSPKYLFRKEGQNVTLSCEQNLNHDAMYWYRQDPGQGLRLIYYSQIVNDFQKGDIAEGYSVSREKKESFPLTVTSAQKNPTAFYLCASSYRTGPLSHEQFFGPGTRLTVL.

This sequence joins TRBV6-1 and TRBJ1-5, with unresolved D. Germline CDR1 is MNHNS and CDR2 is SASEGT. This CDR3 has 13 amino acids. V was clipped by 0 bases and J by 5 bases, with 5 bases between them. The CDR3, as DNA: TGTGCCAGCAGTGAAGCGCACCATCAGCCCCAGCATTTT. This translates into CASSEAHHQPQHF.

The rearrangement uses TRBV7-2 and TRBJ2-7, with 10 bases that match TRBD1. The ends lost 6 bases at V and 4 bases at J; junction bases unmatched: 9. This CDR3 is 15 amino acids long. The V gene's germline CDR1 is SGHTA and CDR2 FQGNSA. The CDR3 nucleotides read TGTGCCAGCAGTTTGGGCGGGACAGGGGTTTACGAGCAGTACTTC. Residues: CASSLGGTGVYEQYF.

This clone was recorded once. This chain connects TRBV11-3 to TRBJ2-2, with 11 positions matching TRBD1. Germline values: CDR1 SGHNT, CDR2 YENEEA. This CDR3 is built from 15 residues. V lost 5 bases and J lost 5; bases outside the gene matches: 4. CDR3 DNA sequence: TGTGCCAGCAGCAGCGGACAGGGGGCGACCGGGGAGCTGTTTTTT. It yields the protein CASSSGQGATGELFF.

A few counts support this clone. This chain joins TRBV7-6 and TRBJ2-1, with 14 bases aligning to TRBD2. Germline CDR1 is SGHVS and CDR2 is FNYEAQ. After removal of 5 bases from V and 8 bases from J, the junction contained 11 bases not matched to a gene. This CDR3 has 17 amino acids. The CDR3: CASSERGTSGSSDEQFF. CDR3 nucleotide sequence: TGTGCCAGCAGCGAGAGGGGGACTAGCGGGAGTTCTGATGAGCAGTTCTTC.

The genes are TRBV19 and TRBJ2-2; 13 nucleotides line up with TRBD2. This CDR3 is 16 amino acids long. Germline lookup yields CDR1 LNHDA and CDR2 SQIVND (reference sequence). The ends lost 3 bases at V and 6 bases at J; junction bases unmatched: 4. CDR3 coding DNA: TGTGCCAGTAGTATGCGGACTAGCGGGAGCCCCGGGGAGCTGTTTTTT. Encoded protein: CASSMRTSGSPGELFF.

The chain combines TRBV28 with TRBJ1-4; TRBD1 matches 12 bases. The CDR3 runs to 15 residues. The J segment lost 7 bases and the V segment lost 4 bases, leaving 4 bases of the junction unmatched. CDR1 is MDHEN and CDR2 is SYDVKM in the germline V gene. The CDR3 nucleotides are TGTGCCAGCAGTTCCGGGACAGGGGGCTTTGAAAAACTGTTTTTT. It codes for CASSSGTGGFEKLFF.

This chain connects TRBV6-6 to TRBJ2-2; D is unresolved. Germline values: CDR1 MNHNY, CDR2 SVGAGI (reference sequence). V was shortened by 4 bases and J by 0 bases, with 12 bases between the two germline ends. CDR3 length equals 16 residues. CDR3 in DNA: TGTGCCAGCAGTTTCGTGGCGGTACCGAACACCGGGGAGCTGTTTTTT. Translating it yields CASSFVAVPNTGELFF.

The gene calls are TRBV14 and TRBJ1-2; 7 bases agree with TRBD1. The CDR3 consists of 13 residues. Germline lookup yields CDR1 SGHDN and CDR2 FVKESK. The V segment lost 5 bases and the J segment 6 bases; nucleotides outside the gene matches: 6. CDR3 nucleotides: TGTGCCAGCAGCTCGACAGGGCTGGATGGCTACACCTTC. This gives the protein CASSSTGLDGYTF.

The rearrangement joins TRBV19 to TRBJ2-7; either TRBD1 or TRBD2 may fit D (7 bases each). V shed 5 bases and J shed 6 bases, with 20 bases lying between them. The germline gives CDR1 LNHDA, CDR2 SQIVND (reference sequence). The CDR3 loop spans 15 amino acids. CDR3 nucleotides: TGTGCCAGTAGTCTCGGGGGGACAGCGCAGGGCGAGCAGTACTTC. This gives the protein CASSLGGTAQGEQYF.

The J gene is TRBJ2-3, the V gene TRBV7-6; D is ambiguous. Germline CDR1 SGHVS, CDR2 FNYEAQ. Deletions cut 1 base from V and 5 bases from J, with 16 bases between. This CDR3 contains 16 residues. CDR3 amino acids: CASSLGSPRVEDTQYF. Here the CDR3 DNA reads TGTGCCAGCAGCTTAGGTTCTCCTAGAGTGGAAGATACGCAGTATTTT.

V gene TRBV14 combines with J gene TRBJ1-4; no definite D call. The CDR3 totals 17 residues. Trimming took 2 bases from V and 4 from J, leaving 17 bases between them. Germline CDR1 reads SGHDN; CDR2 reads FVKESK. The CDR3 sequence is CASSQMTGSGDNEKLFF. CDR3 bases: TGTGCCAGCAGCCAAATGACGGGATCCGGGGATAATGAAAAACTGTTTTTT.

This rearrangement joins TRBV10-3 to TRBJ2-3, with TRBD2 matching 8 bases. The germline V gene encodes CDR1 ENHRY and CDR2 SYGVKD. The junction had 9 bases not matched to a gene; V was cut back by 2 bases and J by 2 bases. The CDR3 spans 17 residues. The DNA of the CDR3 is TGTGCCATCAGTGAGCGGGGGGGGGCTGGTGCCACAGATACGCAGTATTTT. Amino acid sequence: CAISERGGAGATDTQYF.

This clone was picked up a small number of times. The chain combines TRBV18 with TRBJ2-7; D is tentatively TRBD1 or TRBD2 (6 bases each). V was shortened by 1 base and J by 5 bases, with 12 bases between the two germline ends. Germline V lookup: CDR1 KGHSH, CDR2 LQKENI. The CDR3 sequence is 14 residues long. The CDR3 region has the DNA TGTGCCAGCTCACCACGACCAGGGGAGGACGAGCAGTACTTC. Its translation: CASSPRPGEDEQYF. The whole variable domain, remainder taken from reference TRBV18 and TRBJ2-7, is NAGVMQNPRHLVRRRGQEARLRCSPMKGHSHVYWYRQLPEEGLKFMVYLQKENIIDESGMPKERFSAEFPKEGPSILRIQQVVRGDSAAYFCASSPRPGEDEQYFGPGTRLTVT.

The rearrangement joins TRBV5-1 to TRBJ2-5; D is possibly TRBD1 or TRBD2 (5 bases each). V lost 0 bases and J 5 bases, leaving 8 bases between the germline ends. CDR3 length: 13 residues. The germline V gene encodes CDR1 SGHRS and CDR2 YFSETQ. CDR3 sequence: CASSLGGGETQYF. As DNA, the CDR3 is TGCGCCAGCAGCTTGGGGGGCGGGGAGACCCAGTACTTC.